A selection of T cell receptor beta chains follows, all from one sample in a study of blood T cell repertoires in COVID-19. Assay used: immunoSEQ multiplex PCR; TCRdb lists only in-frame clones, some missing. The table records about 70,000 clones, more than 70% of them present only once. Source material: peripheral blood. The source of these receptors is a man older than 75 with acute or convalescent COVID-19. CDR3s include the opening cysteine and the closing phenylalanine or tryptophan. The order of the fields is D gene, clone size, V gene, J gene, CDR3 DNA, CDR3 protein. The D gene is left open where the match is weak. Size is stated for part of the rows, as once, few or many counts, or as a class when the clone is expanded.

.	.	TRBV27	TRBJ1-3	TGTGCCAGCAGTTTATCCCGCGCTGGAAACACCATATATTTT	CASSLSRAGNTIYF
.	.	TRBV11-2	TRBJ2-5	TGTGCCAGCAGCTTAGGGGAGGCTTGGATAGAGACCCAGTACTTC	CASSLGEAWIETQYF
.	.	TRBV12-5	TRBJ2-2	TGTGCTAGTGGTTGGAGCACCGGGGAGCTGTTTTTT	CASGWSTGELFF
.	.	TRBV28	TRBJ1-1	TGTGCCAGCAGTTTACTTAAAACTGAAGCTTTCTTT	CASSLLKTEAFF
TRBD1	.	TRBV19	TRBJ1-5	TGTGCCAGTAGCCAACTACCGGGACAGGGTGGGGGACAGCCCCAGCATTTT	CASSQLPGQGGGQPQHF
.	.	TRBV7-3	TRBJ1-2	TGTGCCAGCAGCTTAACTTCGGGGGGTAACTATGGCTACACCTTC	CASSLTSGGNYGYTF
.	.	TRBV27	TRBJ1-6	TGTGCCAGCAGTTTCAGGGGCCCTTCAAGCTCCTATAATTCACCCCTCCACTTT	CASSFRGPSSSYNSPLHF
TRBD2	.	TRBV5-1	TRBJ2-1	TGCGCCAGCAGCTTAAGCGGGGCCTACAATGAGCAGTTCTTC	CASSLSGAYNEQFF
.	once	TRBV2	TRBJ1-6	TGTGCCAGCACCCGGGAGAGCTCCTATAATTCACCCCTCCACTTT	CASTRESSYNSPLHF
TRBD1	.	TRBV2	TRBJ2-7	TGTGCCAGCTACCTGGACAGGGGTCCTCGCGAGCAGTACTTC	CASYLDRGPREQYF
.	.	TRBV5-1	TRBJ2-7	TGCGCCAGCAGCCCACGACGGACTACTAGGACCTACGAGCAGTACTTC	CASSPRRTTRTYEQYF
.	few	TRBV19	TRBJ2-7	TGTGCCAGTAGCCCTAGGACAGTCTACGAGCAGTACTTC	CASSPRTVYEQYF
.	.	TRBV12-3/TRBV12-4	TRBJ1-2	TGTGCCAGCAGTTTTCGGGAGTACTATGGCTACACCTTC	CASSFREYYGYTF
.	.	TRBV28	TRBJ1-1	TGTGCCAGCAGTTCGGGGACATCAGCCCTGAAACTATTCTTT	CASSSGTSALKLFF
.	.	TRBV27	TRBJ1-3	TGTGCCAGCAGTTTAACGGGTACCAACTCTGGAAACACCATATATTTT	CASSLTGTNSGNTIYF
.	.	TRBV7-9	TRBJ2-3	TGTGCCAGCAGCTTAGGATGGGACTCTGATGGGACAGATACGCAGTATTTT	CASSLGWDSDGTDTQYF
TRBD1	.	TRBV4-1	TRBJ1-2	TGCGCCAGCAGCCAAGGGTACAGGGGGAGGGCTAACTATGGCTACACCTTC	CASSQGYRGRANYGYTF
TRBD1	.	TRBV6-5	TRBJ2-7	TGTGCCAGCAGTTACGGAACAGGGGAAGGGGTTGGCGAGCAGTACTTC	CASSYGTGEGVGEQYF
TRBD1	.	TRBV7-9	TRBJ1-3	TGTGCCAGCAGCTTACCCGAGGGACAGAGATCTGGAAACACCATATATTTT	CASSLPEGQRSGNTIYF
.	.	TRBV5-6	TRBJ1-2	TGTGCCAGCAGCTTGGGATCTGCGCGGTTCCAGGGCGGCTACACCTTC	CASSLGSARFQGGYTF
TRBD2	.	TRBV11-2	TRBJ2-7	TGTGCCAGCAGCCCCGGAGTACTAGCGGGAGTCTACGAGCAGTACTTC	CASSPGVLAGVYEQYF
TRBD1	.	TRBV6-2/TRBV6-3	TRBJ1-1	TGTGCCAGCAGTGGACAGGGGGCCACTGAAGCTTTCTTT	CASSGQGATEAFF
TRBD2	.	TRBV5-1	TRBJ2-7	TGCGCCAGCAGCTTGGGGGGACTAGCGGGAGTGTACGAGCAGTACTTC	CASSLGGLAGVYEQYF
.	.	TRBV11-2	TRBJ2-1	TGTGCCAGCAGCTTAGCTAGCGACAGCTACAATGAGCAGTTCTTC	CASSLASDSYNEQFF
TRBD1	.	TRBV3-1/TRBV3-2	TRBJ2-1	TGTGCCAGCAGCCAAAGGGACAGAGAGCAGTTCTTC	CASSQRDREQFF
.	.	TRBV27	TRBJ1-2	TGTGCCAGCAGTTTATCGTCGGGATATGGCTACACCTTC	CASSLSSGYGYTF
.	few	TRBV11-2	TRBJ1-4	TGTGCCAGCAGCTTGACAGGAGGAACTAATGAAAAACTGTTTTTT	CASSLTGGTNEKLFF
.	.	TRBV10-2	TRBJ2-7	TGCGCCAGCAGTGACTTGTACGAGCAGTACTTC	CASSDLYEQYF
.	.	TRBV11-2	TRBJ2-3	TGTGCCAGCAGCTCCCGGGACTTTGTTACGCAGTATTTT	CASSSRDFVTQYF
TRBD1	.	TRBV7-8	TRBJ1-5	TGTGCCAGCAGCTTAGAGGGGGCCTTTAGCAATCAGCCCCAGCATTTT	CASSLEGAFSNQPQHF
.	.	TRBV11-3	TRBJ2-1	TGTGCCAGCAGCCAGGGGGCTAGCGGGGTCCCCTACAATGAGCAGTTCTTC	CASSQGASGVPYNEQFF
.	.	TRBV10-3	TRBJ2-7	TGTGCCATCACTGGACAGAGCTCCTACGAGCAGTACTTC	CAITGQSSYEQYF
TRBD2	.	TRBV18	TRBJ2-7	TGTGCCAGCTCACCAGTAACAGAGACTAGCGGGAGTTCCTACGAGCAGTACTTC	CASSPVTETSGSSYEQYF
TRBD1	.	TRBV6-5	TRBJ1-2	TGTGCCAGCAGGACCCAGGGGGCTGACGGCTACACCTTC	CASRTQGADGYTF
.	once	TRBV5-4	TRBJ1-2	TGTGCCAGCAGCTTGGAACAGGGCCTCTCTTGGGACTATGGCTACACCTTC	CASSLEQGLSWDYGYTF
.	.	TRBV20-1	TRBJ1-3	TGCAGTGCCCCGTTAGGAAACACCATATATTTT	CSAPLGNTIYF
TRBD1	.	TRBV19	TRBJ2-5	TGTGCCAGTAGTATGGGGGACAGACAAGAGACCCAGTACTTC	CASSMGDRQETQYF
TRBD1	.	TRBV7-2	TRBJ2-7	TGTGCCAGCAGCTTAGTGACAGGGAACGAGCAGTACTTC	CASSLVTGNEQYF
TRBD2	.	TRBV3-1/TRBV3-2	TRBJ2-3	TGTGCCAGCAGCTCACTAGCGGGGGGCACAGATACGCAGTATTTT	CASSSLAGGTDTQYF
TRBD1	.	TRBV6-5	TRBJ2-5	TGTGCCAGCAGTTGGAACGGACAGGGATTCCAAGAGACCCAGTACTTC	CASSWNGQGFQETQYF
.	.	TRBV2	TRBJ2-7	TGTGCCAGCGAGGCAGGGGGGATAAAAGAGCAGTACTTC	CASEAGGIKEQYF
.	.	TRBV28	TRBJ1-5	TGTGCCAGCAGACCGGGATCCCCTTACAATCAGCCCCAGCATTTT	CASRPGSPYNQPQHF
.	.	TRBV4-1	TRBJ1-3	TGCGCCAGCAGCCAAGGTGACAGTAACTCTGGAAACACCATATATTTT	CASSQGDSNSGNTIYF
.	.	TRBV5-1	TRBJ1-1	TGCGCCAGCAGCTTGGAGCGGACCGGAGTCACTGAAGCTTTCTTT	CASSLERTGVTEAFF